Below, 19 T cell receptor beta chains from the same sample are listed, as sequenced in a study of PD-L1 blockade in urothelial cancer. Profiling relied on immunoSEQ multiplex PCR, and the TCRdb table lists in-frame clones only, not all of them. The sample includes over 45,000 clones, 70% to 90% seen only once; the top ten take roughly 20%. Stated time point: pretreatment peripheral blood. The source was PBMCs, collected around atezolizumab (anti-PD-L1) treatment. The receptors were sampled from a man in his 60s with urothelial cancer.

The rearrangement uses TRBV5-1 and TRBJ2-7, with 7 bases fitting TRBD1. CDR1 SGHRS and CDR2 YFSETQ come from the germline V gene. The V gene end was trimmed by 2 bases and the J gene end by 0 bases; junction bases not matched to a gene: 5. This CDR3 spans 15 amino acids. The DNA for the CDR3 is TGCGCCAGCAGCTTATGGGACAGTAACTCCTACGAGCAGTACTTC. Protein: CASSLWDSNSYEQYF.

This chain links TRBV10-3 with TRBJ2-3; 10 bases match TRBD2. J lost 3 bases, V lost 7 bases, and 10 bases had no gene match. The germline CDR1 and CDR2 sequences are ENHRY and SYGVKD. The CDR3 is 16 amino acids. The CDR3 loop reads CAITPLAGVGTDTQYF. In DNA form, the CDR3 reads TGTGCCATCACCCCGCTAGCGGGAGTTGGGACAGATACGCAGTATTTT.

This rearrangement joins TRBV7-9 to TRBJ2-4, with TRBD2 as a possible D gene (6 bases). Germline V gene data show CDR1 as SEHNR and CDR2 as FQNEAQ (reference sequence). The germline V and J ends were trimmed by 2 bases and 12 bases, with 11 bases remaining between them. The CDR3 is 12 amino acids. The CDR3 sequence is CASSLKQEGQYF. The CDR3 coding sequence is TGTGCCAGCAGCTTAAAACAGGAGGGTCAGTACTTC. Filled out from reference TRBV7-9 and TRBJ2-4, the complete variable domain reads DTGVSQNPRHKITKRGQNVTFRCDPISEHNRLYWYRQTLGQGPEFLTYFQNEAQLEKSRLLSDRFSAERPKGSFSTLEIQRTEQGDSAMYLCASSLKQEGQYFGAGTRLSVL.

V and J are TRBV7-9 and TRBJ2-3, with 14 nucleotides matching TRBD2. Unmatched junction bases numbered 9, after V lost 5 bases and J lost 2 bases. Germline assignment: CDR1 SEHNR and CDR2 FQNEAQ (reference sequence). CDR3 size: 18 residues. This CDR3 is CASSHSRTSGGYTDTQYF. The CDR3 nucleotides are TGTGCCAGCAGCCATAGTAGGACTAGCGGGGGGTACACAGATACGCAGTATTTT.

The CDR3 DNA follows: TGTGCAACACGAGGGAGGCAGAACACTGAAGCTTTCTTT. Translation gives CATRGRQNTEAFF. The chain has TRBV6-5 and TRBJ1-1; D not resolved. Germline V gives CDR1 MNHEY, CDR2 SVGAGI. The CDR3 sequence is 13 residues long.

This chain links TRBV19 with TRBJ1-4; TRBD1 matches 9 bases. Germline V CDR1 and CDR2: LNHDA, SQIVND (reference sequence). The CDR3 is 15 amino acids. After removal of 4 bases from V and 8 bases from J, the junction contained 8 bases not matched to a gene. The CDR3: CASSRGTGKEEKLFF. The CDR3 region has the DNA TGTGCCAGTAGTAGAGGGACAGGGAAGGAGGAAAAACTGTTTTTT.

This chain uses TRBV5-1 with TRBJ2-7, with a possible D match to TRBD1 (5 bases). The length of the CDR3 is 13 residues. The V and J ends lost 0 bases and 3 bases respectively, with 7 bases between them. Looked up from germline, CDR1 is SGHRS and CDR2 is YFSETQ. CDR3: CASSLAQGYEQYF. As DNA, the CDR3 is TGCGCCAGCAGCTTGGCGCAGGGCTACGAGCAGTACTTC.

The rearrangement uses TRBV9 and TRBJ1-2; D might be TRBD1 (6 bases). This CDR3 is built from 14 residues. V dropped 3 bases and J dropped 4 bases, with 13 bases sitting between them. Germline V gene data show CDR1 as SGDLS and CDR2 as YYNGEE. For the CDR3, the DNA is TGTGCCAGCAGCGCCCAACAGGGTGGCTATGGCTACACCTTC. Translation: CASSAQQGGYGYTF.

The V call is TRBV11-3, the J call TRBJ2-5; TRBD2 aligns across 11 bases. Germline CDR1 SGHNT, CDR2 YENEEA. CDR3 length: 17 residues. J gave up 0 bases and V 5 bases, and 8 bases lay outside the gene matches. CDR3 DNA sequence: TGTGCCAGCAGCAAACCGGGACTAGCGGCAAACCAAGAGACCCAGTACTTC. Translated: CASSKPGLAANQETQYF.

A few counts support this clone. CDR3 region: CAAGTGTYEQYF. The CDR3 DNA sequence: TGTGCCGCCGGGACAGGGACCTACGAGCAGTACTTC. The chain employs TRBV6-5 and TRBJ2-7; 9 bases agree with TRBD1. Looked up from germline, CDR1 is MNHEY and CDR2 is SVGAGI. The CDR3 has 12 residues. The junction had 4 bases not matched to a gene; V was cut back by 11 bases and J by 2 bases.

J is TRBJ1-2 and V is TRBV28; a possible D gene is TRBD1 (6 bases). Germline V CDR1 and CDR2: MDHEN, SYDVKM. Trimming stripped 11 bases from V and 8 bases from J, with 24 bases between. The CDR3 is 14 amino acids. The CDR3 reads CARRPRGGRGGYTF. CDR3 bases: TGTGCCCGACGCCCCCGGGGGGGGCGAGGGGGCTACACCTTC.

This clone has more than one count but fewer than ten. The chain's CDR3 is CASSQAGLAPGEQYF. In nucleotides, the CDR3 is TGCGCCAGCAGCCAAGCGGGACTAGCGCCTGGAGAGCAGTACTTC. The rearrangement uses TRBV4-1 and TRBJ2-7; TRBD2 matches 10 bases. The CDR3 is 15 amino acids. With 1 base clipped from V and 7 bases from J, the junction kept 7 bases outside the gene matches. The V gene's germline CDR1 is MGHRA and CDR2 YSYEKL.

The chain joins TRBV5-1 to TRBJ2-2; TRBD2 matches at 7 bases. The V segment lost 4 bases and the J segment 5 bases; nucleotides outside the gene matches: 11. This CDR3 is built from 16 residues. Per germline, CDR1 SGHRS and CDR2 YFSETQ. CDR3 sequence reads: CASSLGLQGGTGELFF. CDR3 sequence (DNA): TGCGCCAGCAGCCTGGGCCTTCAGGGAGGGACCGGGGAGCTGTTTTTT.

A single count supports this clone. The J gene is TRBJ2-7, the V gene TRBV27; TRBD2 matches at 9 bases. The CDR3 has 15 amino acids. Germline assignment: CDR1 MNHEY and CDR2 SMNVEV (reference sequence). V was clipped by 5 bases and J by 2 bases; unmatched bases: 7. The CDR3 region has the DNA TGTGCCAGCAGTCCCCAAGTAGCGGGAGCCTACGAGCAGTACTTC. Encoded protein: CASSPQVAGAYEQYF.

The CDR3 protein is CASRAIQGNQPQHF. In DNA, the CDR3 is TGTGCCAGCAGAGCAATACAGGGCAATCAGCCCCAGCATTTT. The J gene is TRBJ1-5, the V gene TRBV6-1; weak D call: TRBD1 (5 bases). Looked up from germline, CDR1 is MNHNS and CDR2 is SASEGT. This CDR3 comprises 14 residues. Trimming removed 6 bases from V and 2 bases from J, with 11 bases in between.

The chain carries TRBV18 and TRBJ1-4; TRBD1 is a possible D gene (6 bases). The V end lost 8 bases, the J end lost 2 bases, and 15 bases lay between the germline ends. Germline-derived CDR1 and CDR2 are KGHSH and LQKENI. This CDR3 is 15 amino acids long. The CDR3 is CASTSLTGTNEKLFF. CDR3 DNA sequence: TGTGCCAGCACAAGCCTGACAGGCACTAATGAAAAACTGTTTTTT.

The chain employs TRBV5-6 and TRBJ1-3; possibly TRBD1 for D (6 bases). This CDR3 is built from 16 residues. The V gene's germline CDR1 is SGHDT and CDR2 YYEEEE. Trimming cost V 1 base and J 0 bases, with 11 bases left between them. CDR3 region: CASSLPGEGSGNTIYF. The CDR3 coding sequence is TGTGCCAGCAGCTTGCCAGGGGAGGGCTCTGGAAACACCATATATTTT.

Written as DNA, the CDR3 is TGTGCCAGCAGTGACTCAGGGTCGGGAGAGCAGTACTTC. This encodes CASSDSGSGEQYF. The chain has TRBV6-4 and TRBJ2-7; D is perhaps TRBD2 (5 bases). Trimming took off 0 bases at V and 7 bases at J, with 10 bases between the two ends. This CDR3 contains 13 residues. CDR1 is MRHNA and CDR2 is SNTAGT in the germline V gene.

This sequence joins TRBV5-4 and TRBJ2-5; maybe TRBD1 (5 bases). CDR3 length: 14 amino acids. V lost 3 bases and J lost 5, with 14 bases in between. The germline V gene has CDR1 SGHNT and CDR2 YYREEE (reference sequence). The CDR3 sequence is CASSSTQGPETQYF. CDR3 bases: TGTGCCAGCAGCTCCACCCAGGGCCCGGAGACCCAGTACTTC.